One and the same sample provided the 8 T cell receptor beta chains below, sequenced in a study of blood T cell repertoires in COVID-19. TCRdb's table, derived via immunoSEQ multiplex PCR, lists solely in-frame clones and lacks some. There are approximately 94,000 clones in the sample; 70% to 85% occur only once, and roughly 24% lies in the top ten. The sequencing sample was made of peripheral blood. Source of these receptors: a human donor in a cohort sampled during active COVID-19.

The V call is TRBV19, the J call TRBJ1-2, with 7 bases fitting TRBD1. Trimming cost V 6 bases and J 1 base; bases outside gene matches: 17. CDR1 and CDR2 from the germline V gene are LNHDA and SQIVND (reference sequence). This CDR3 contains 18 residues. The CDR3: CASSGFPGQTSYNYGYTF. CDR3 sequence (DNA): TGTGCCAGTAGCGGGTTTCCGGGACAGACTTCTTATAACTATGGCTACACCTTC.

This chain joins TRBV6-5 and TRBJ1-5; no reliable D call. The CDR3 is 14 residues long. Trimming stripped 6 bases from V and 1 base from J, with 10 bases between. Germline V gene sequence: CDR1 MNHEY, CDR2 SVGAGI. In DNA, the CDR3 is TGTGCCAGCAGACCCCTAACGAGCAATCAGCCCCAGCATTTT. Its protein is CASRPLTSNQPQHF.

The chain is built from TRBV6-2 or TRBV6-3 and TRBJ2-7, with 7 bases lining up with TRBD2. Trimming took 2 bases from V and 6 from J; bases not matched to a gene: 7. CDR3 length: 14 residues. Germline CDR1 reads MNHEY; CDR2 reads SVGEGT. CDR3 residues: CASSYAGATREQYF. In DNA form, the CDR3 reads TGTGCCAGCAGTTACGCGGGAGCAACCCGCGAGCAGTACTTC.

V usage is TRBV6-1 and J usage is TRBJ2-3; 8 bases match TRBD2. V lost 4 bases to trimming and J lost 0 bases; unmatched junction nucleotides: 6. The CDR3 spans 16 residues. From germline, CDR1 is MNHNS and CDR2 SASEGT. The CDR3 protein is CASSGGIAGSTDTQYF. For the CDR3, the DNA is TGTGCCAGCAGTGGCGGCATAGCGGGGAGCACAGATACGCAGTATTTT.

This chain connects TRBV6-5 to TRBJ1-1, with D tentatively TRBD1 (6 bases). Trimming shortened V by 6 bases and J by 8 bases, and 13 bases separated the two germline ends. Germline CDR1 MNHEY, CDR2 SVGAGI. This CDR3 region has 12 residues. The CDR3 sequence is CASSSTGSEAFF. CDR3 bases: TGTGCCAGCAGCTCCACAGGGAGCGAAGCTTTCTTT.

The chain joins TRBV28 to TRBJ1-1; 8 bases are shared with TRBD1. After removal of 11 bases from V and 0 bases from J, the junction contained 5 bases not matched to a gene. This CDR3 is built from 13 residues. CDR1 is MDHEN, CDR2 SYDVKM, per germline. The CDR3 here is CALTRGLNTEAFF. The CDR3 bases are TGTGCCTTAACCAGGGGGCTGAACACTGAAGCTTTCTTT.

This sequence joins TRBV28 and TRBJ1-1; TRBD1 matches at 9 bases. V was pared by 5 bases and J by 7 bases, with 8 bases of the junction left unmatched. CDR1 and CDR2 (germline): MDHEN, SYDVKM. The CDR3 runs to 14 residues. CDR3 region: CASSLLKGQGEAFF. CDR3 DNA sequence: TGTGCCAGCAGTCTATTAAAGGGACAGGGTGAAGCTTTCTTT. Filled out from reference TRBV28 and TRBJ1-1, the complete variable domain reads DVKVTQSSRYLVKRTGEKVFLECVQDMDHENMFWYRQDPGLGLRLIYFSYDVKMKEKGDIPEGYSVSREKKERFSLILESASTNQTSMYLCASSLLKGQGEAFFGQGTRLTVV.

The CDR3 spells CASSPRARGPNSPLHF. Here the CDR3 DNA reads TGCGCCAGCAGCCCCCGTGCGAGGGGGCCTAATTCACCCCTCCACTTT. The chain has TRBV23-1 and TRBJ1-6; 7 bases map to TRBD1. TRBV23-1 is an ORF, with its function uncertain. The CDR3 loop spans 16 amino acids. Unmatched junction bases numbered 11, after V lost 6 bases and J lost 6 bases.